The next 3 T cell receptor beta chains were all read from a single sample in a study of vaccination effects on CD4 cells after COVID-19. Following a roughly 11-day culture, CD4+ T cells were purified. For these TCRs, the target antigens are not known. Profiled with immunoSEQ multiplex PCR; TCRdb holds only in-frame clones, not every one. This sample carries about 66,000 clones, approximately 72% of them seen once, and the ten largest clones take roughly 25%. Sequences were derived from CD4+ T cells from PBMCs cultured without peptide, sampled before COVID-19 vaccination. The source is a human donor who had a prior SARS-CoV-2 infection.

The chain has TRBV18 and TRBJ2-1; D gene uncertain. The CDR3 sequence is 15 residues long. Trimming shortened V by 6 bases and J by 7 bases, and 19 bases separated the two germline ends. CDR1 is KGHSH and CDR2 is LQKENI in the germline V gene. In nucleotides, the CDR3 is TGTGCCAGCTCTCAAACCACAGCTTCACTGAATGAGCAGTTCTTC. It is translated as CASSQTTASLNEQFF.

The J gene is TRBJ1-6, the V gene TRBV30; perhaps TRBD1 as D (5 bases). This CDR3 has 11 residues. In germline, CDR1 is GTSNPN, CDR2 SVGIG (reference sequence). V was shortened by 5 bases and J by 9 bases, with 8 bases between the two germline ends. CDR3 loop: CAWERGSPLHF. In DNA form, the CDR3 reads TGTGCCTGGGAAAGGGGTTCACCCCTCCACTTT.

V usage is TRBV12-3 or TRBV12-4 and J usage is TRBJ1-2; 9 bases are a match to TRBD1. V shed 4 bases, J shed 8 bases, and the junction held 5 bases outside the gene matches. CDR3 length: 13 residues. In DNA form, the CDR3 reads TGTGCCAGCAGTTCAGGACAGGGGAGAGGCTACACCTTC. This codes for CASSSGQGRGYTF.